This T cell receptor beta chain was found in a study of OX40 agonist ivuxolimab in advanced cancers. For the study at large: Hepatocellular carcinoma, melanoma, renal cell or head and neck cancer occurred in dose-escalation patients.

Study-wide findings and caveats: Low levels of normalized T-cell clonal expansion also appeared in some nonresponders.

Regarding this clone: Its antigen is not identified.

Trimming removed 6 bases from V and 0 bases from J, with 8 bases in between. CDR3 size: 13 residues. Germline V gene sequence: CDR1 SGHAT, CDR2 FQNNGV. Sequencing was performed with immunoSEQ multiplex PCR; in TCRdb, only in-frame clones are kept and a portion is missing. Counted here are some 39,000 clones, 65% to 80% occurring once; the ten biggest clones make up around 10%. The material was CD4+ or CD8+ T cells sorted from blood, obtained in a trial of the OX40 agonist ivuxolimab. The sequence was obtained from an adult with an advanced solid tumor such as melanoma, head and neck, liver or kidney cancer. The chain uses TRBV11-2 and TRBJ1-2, with TRBD1 as a possible D gene (5 bases). CDR3 DNA sequence: TGTGCCAGCAGAGAACAGGCTAACTATGGCTACACCTTC. Amino acid sequence: CASREQANYGYTF.